These T cell receptor beta chains were read from a single sample in a study of blood T cell repertoires in COVID-19. Sequenced by immunoSEQ multiplex PCR; TCRdb stores in-frame clones only, minus some. This sample carries 130,000 or so clones, 85% to 90% of them seen once, and the ten largest clones take under 3%. Sequenced input: peripheral blood. These receptors all come from a man aged 50 to 60 with active COVID-19. The CDR3 runs from the conserved cysteine through the conserved F or W.

j_call v_call cdr3_aa
TRBJ1-6 TRBV11-2 CASSLSGGTNSPLHF
TRBJ1-2 TRBV29-1 CSVVGAGYGYTF
TRBJ2-1 TRBV11-3 CASSLGGFEQFF
TRBJ2-1 TRBV28 CASQGSWGQGPYNEQFF
TRBJ1-2 TRBV9 CASSKHRDQVGGYTF
TRBJ2-2 TRBV19 CASSPLGQGTGELFF
TRBJ2-3 TRBV9 CASSVVSGGWSTDTQYF
TRBJ1-1 TRBV12-3/TRBV12-4 CASRRNTEAFF
TRBJ2-7 TRBV11-2 CASSSLRGGAYEQYF
TRBJ2-1 TRBV30 CAWSAGTGSRNEQFF
TRBJ2-3 TRBV7-9 CASSALAAQYF
TRBJ2-7 TRBV30 CAWTEGGGEQYF
TRBJ2-7 TRBV25-1 CASSGAGFYEQYF
TRBJ2-7 TRBV5-4 CASSLGQSSYEQYF
TRBJ2-7 TRBV5-6 CASTSPGTGWTEQYF
TRBJ1-5 TRBV21-1 CASSREGQPQHF
TRBJ2-7 TRBV4-1 CASSHDRTYEQYF
TRBJ2-5 TRBV15 CATSSAVETQYF
TRBJ2-1 TRBV15 CATSRPSGGAQFF
TRBJ2-2 TRBV6-4 CASSDTSTGELFF
TRBJ2-3 TRBV4-3 CASSQDSTSGTMSFTDTQYF
TRBJ1-2 TRBV27 CASSLVQDRVDGYTF
TRBJ2-7 TRBV6-5 CASSPLGGVQYF
TRBJ2-7 TRBV6-6 CASRSGLTYEQYF
TRBJ2-6 TRBV5-1 CASSLDRGYSGANVLTF
TRBJ2-7 TRBV19 CASSIERHGEQYF
TRBJ2-2 TRBV25-1 CASNSNTGELFF
TRBJ2-2 TRBV5-6 CASTLAGVDTGELFF
TRBJ1-2 TRBV19 CASSIRAGQNYGYTF
TRBJ2-4 TRBV27 CASRPIRWGDGNIQYF
TRBJ2-7 TRBV19 CASNPGGGPYEQYF
TRBJ2-7 TRBV27 CASSHRGDRSYGQYF
TRBJ1-6 TRBV2 CASSSGTPGGSYNSPLHF
TRBJ2-1 TRBV11-3 CASSLASGDGEQFF
TRBJ2-5 TRBV6-5 CASRPPGTKTQYF
TRBJ2-7 TRBV30 CAWSLTSGAYEQYF
TRBJ1-5 TRBV7-4 CASSLVTLRGQPQHF
TRBJ1-1 TRBV7-3 CASSADRVGNTEAFF
TRBJ2-1 TRBV21-1 CASSNSEQFF
TRBJ1-1 TRBV5-6 CASSLVQGRVAFF
TRBJ2-7 TRBV6-5 CASRRQGASYEQYF
TRBJ1-1 TRBV12-3/TRBV12-4 CASTSSTNTEAFF
TRBJ2-7 TRBV20-1 CSARSGHEQYF
TRBJ2-7 TRBV18 CASSPEGGSSYEQYF
TRBJ1-6 TRBV3-1/TRBV3-2 CASNKGLFNSPLHF
TRBJ1-2 TRBV15 CATSTTGHGYTF
TRBJ2-3 TRBV6-2/TRBV6-3 CASSWRETDTQYF
TRBJ1-2 TRBV5-8 CASSTRPLPGHYGYTF
TRBJ2-1 TRBV7-8 CASSADPGTGIMNEQFF
TRBJ1-1 TRBV19 CASSLQDRGRFETEAFF